These T cell receptor beta chains were read from a single sample in a study of OX40 agonist ivuxolimab in advanced cancers. Assay: immunoSEQ multiplex PCR; the TCRdb copy retains only in-frame clones and omits some. The sample carries 55,000 to 65,000 clones, about 90% recorded once. Sequencing used CD4+ or CD8+ T cells sorted from blood, obtained in a trial of the OX40 agonist ivuxolimab. These receptors were taken from an adult with an advanced solid tumor such as melanoma, head and neck, liver or kidney cancer. The conserved cysteine and the conserved F or W are not part of the CDR3 here.

CDR3 length: 12; J gene: TRBJ2-5; V gene: TRBV7-8; CDR3 protein: ASSSTGHQETQY
CDR3 length: 13; J gene: TRBJ2-7; V gene: TRBV5-5; CDR3 protein: ASSLDSVGTYEQY
CDR3 length: 12; J gene: TRBJ2-7; V gene: TRBV7-3; CDR3 protein: ASSPNRDNYEQY
CDR3 length: 14; J gene: TRBJ2-7; V gene: TRBV28; CDR3 protein: ASSSNGQVRVDEQY
CDR3 length: 13; J gene: TRBJ2-1; V gene: TRBV6-5; CDR3 protein: ATMKRLVEYSEQF
CDR3 length: 12; J gene: TRBJ1-1; V gene: TRBV30; CDR3 protein: AWTAGGILFEAF
CDR3 length: 11; J gene: TRBJ1-4; V gene: TRBV4-3; CDR3 protein: ASSPGTLEKLF
CDR3 length: 14; J gene: TRBJ2-3; V gene: TRBV7-9; CDR3 protein: ASSLSREKGTDTQY
CDR3 length: 12; J gene: TRBJ2-3; V gene: TRBV6-5; CDR3 protein: ASSSVRGTDTQY
CDR3 length: 12; J gene: TRBJ1-6; V gene: TRBV7-2; CDR3 protein: ASSPREGRPPLH
CDR3 length: 13; J gene: TRBJ1-5; V gene: TRBV5-1; CDR3 protein: ASSLGGGSNQPQH
CDR3 length: 14; J gene: TRBJ1-5; V gene: TRBV19; CDR3 protein: ASSIRQGAGNQPQH
CDR3 length: 12; J gene: TRBJ2-1; V gene: TRBV7-9; CDR3 protein: ASSLREPGNEQF
CDR3 length: 12; J gene: TRBJ2-1; V gene: TRBV19; CDR3 protein: ASRDLRRDNEQF
CDR3 length: 13; J gene: TRBJ1-1; V gene: TRBV11-2; CDR3 protein: ASSYGGGEGTEAF
CDR3 length: 13; J gene: TRBJ1-2; V gene: TRBV6-1; CDR3 protein: ASSKEPGDLRGYT
CDR3 length: 15; J gene: TRBJ2-3; V gene: TRBV4-2; CDR3 protein: ASTHQGGRAMTDTQY